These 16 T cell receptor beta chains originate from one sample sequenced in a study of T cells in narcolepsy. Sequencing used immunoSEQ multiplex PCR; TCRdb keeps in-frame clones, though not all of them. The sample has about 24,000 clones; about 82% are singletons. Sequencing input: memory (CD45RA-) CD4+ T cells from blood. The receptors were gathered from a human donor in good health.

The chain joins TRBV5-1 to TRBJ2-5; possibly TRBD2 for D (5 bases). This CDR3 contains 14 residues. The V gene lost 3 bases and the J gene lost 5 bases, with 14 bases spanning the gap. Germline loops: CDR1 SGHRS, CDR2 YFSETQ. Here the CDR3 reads CASSSPGGSETQYF. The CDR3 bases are TGCGCCAGCAGCTCCCCAGGCGGGTCGGAGACCCAGTACTTC.

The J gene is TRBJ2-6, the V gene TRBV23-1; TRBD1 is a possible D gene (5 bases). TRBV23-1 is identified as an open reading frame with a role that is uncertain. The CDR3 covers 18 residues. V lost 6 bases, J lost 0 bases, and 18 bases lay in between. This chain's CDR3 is CASRYKGLLNSGANVLTF. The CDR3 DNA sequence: TGCGCCAGCAGGTACAAGGGGCTATTAAACTCTGGGGCCAACGTCCTGACTTTC.

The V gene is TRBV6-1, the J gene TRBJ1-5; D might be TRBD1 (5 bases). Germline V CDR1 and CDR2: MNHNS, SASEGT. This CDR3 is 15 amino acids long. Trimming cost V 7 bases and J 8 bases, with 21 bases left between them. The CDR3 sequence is CASKGKGEGIKPQHF. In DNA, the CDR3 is TGTGCCAGCAAGGGGAAGGGAGAGGGGATAAAGCCCCAGCATTTT.

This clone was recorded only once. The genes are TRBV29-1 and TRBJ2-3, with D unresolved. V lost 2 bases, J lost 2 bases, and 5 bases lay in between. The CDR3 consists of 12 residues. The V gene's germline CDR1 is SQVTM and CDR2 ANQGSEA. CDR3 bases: TGCAGCGTTGAACCTATCACAGATACGCAGTATTTT. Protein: CSVEPITDTQYF.

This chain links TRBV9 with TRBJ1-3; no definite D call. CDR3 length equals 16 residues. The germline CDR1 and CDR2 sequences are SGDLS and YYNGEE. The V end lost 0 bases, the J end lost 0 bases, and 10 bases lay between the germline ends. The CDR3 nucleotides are TGTGCCAGCAGCGTAGAAGCGGTCGTCTCTGGAAACACCATATATTTT. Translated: CASSVEAVVSGNTIYF.

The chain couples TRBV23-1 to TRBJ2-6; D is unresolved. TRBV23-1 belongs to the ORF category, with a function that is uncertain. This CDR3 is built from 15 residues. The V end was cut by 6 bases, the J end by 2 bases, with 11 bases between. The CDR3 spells CASSPLGTGANVLTF. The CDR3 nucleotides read TGCGCCAGCAGCCCCCTGGGGACTGGGGCCAACGTCCTGACTTTC.

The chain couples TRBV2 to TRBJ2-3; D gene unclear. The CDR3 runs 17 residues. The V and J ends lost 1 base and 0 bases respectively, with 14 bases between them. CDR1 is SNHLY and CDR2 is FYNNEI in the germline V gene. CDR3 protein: CASSEVSNRLSTDTQYF. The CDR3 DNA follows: TGTGCCAGCAGTGAAGTGTCCAACCGCTTAAGCACAGATACGCAGTATTTT.

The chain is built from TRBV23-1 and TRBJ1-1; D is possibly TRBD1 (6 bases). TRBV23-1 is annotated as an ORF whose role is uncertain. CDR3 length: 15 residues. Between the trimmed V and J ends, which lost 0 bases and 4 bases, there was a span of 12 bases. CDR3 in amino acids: CASSQSEGGGTEAFF. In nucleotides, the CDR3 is TGCGCCAGCAGTCAATCGGAAGGGGGGGGCACTGAAGCTTTCTTT.

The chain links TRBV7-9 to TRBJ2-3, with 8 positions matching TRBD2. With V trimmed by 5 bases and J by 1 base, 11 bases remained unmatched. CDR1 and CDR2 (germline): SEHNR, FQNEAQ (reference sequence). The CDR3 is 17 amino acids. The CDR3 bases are TGTGCCAGCAGCCCTAGCGGGCTTGGCACTGGCACAGATACGCAGTATTTT. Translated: CASSPSGLGTGTDTQYF.

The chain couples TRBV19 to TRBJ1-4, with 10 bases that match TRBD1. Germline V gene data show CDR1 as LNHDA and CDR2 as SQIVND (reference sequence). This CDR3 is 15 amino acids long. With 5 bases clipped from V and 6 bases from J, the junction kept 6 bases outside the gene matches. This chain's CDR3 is CASSQTGTGDEKLFF. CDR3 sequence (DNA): TGTGCCAGTAGTCAAACCGGGACAGGGGATGAAAAACTGTTTTTT.

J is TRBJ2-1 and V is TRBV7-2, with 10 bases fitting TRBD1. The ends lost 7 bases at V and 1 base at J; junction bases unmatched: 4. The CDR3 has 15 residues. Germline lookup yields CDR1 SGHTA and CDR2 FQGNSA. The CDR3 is CASTRGQGSYNEQFF. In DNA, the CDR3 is TGTGCCAGCACACGGGGACAGGGGTCCTACAATGAGCAGTTCTTC. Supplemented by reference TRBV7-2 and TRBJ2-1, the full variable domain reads GAGVSQSPSNKVTEKGKDVELRCDPISGHTALYWYRQSLGQGLEFLIYFQGNSAPDKSGLPSDRFSAERTGGSVSTLTIQRTQQEDSAVYLCASTRGQGSYNEQFFGPGTRLTVL.

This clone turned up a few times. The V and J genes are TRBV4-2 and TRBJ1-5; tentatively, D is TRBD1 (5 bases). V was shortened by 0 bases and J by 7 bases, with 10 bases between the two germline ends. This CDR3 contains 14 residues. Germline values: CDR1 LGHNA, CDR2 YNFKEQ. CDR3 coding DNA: TGTGCCAGCAGCCAAGATTTTGGGGGACAGCCCCAGCATTTT. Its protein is CASSQDFGGQPQHF.

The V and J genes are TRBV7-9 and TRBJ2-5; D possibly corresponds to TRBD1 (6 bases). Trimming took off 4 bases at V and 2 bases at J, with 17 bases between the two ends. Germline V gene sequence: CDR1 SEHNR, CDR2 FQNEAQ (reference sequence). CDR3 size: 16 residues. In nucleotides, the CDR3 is TGTGCCAGCAGCTCTCAGGGGAGACTAACTCAAGAGACCCAGTACTTC. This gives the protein CASSSQGRLTQETQYF.

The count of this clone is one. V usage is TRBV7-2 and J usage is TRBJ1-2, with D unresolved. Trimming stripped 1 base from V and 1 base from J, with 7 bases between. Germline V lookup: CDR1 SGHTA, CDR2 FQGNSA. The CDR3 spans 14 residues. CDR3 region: CASSLDGINYGYTF. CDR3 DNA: TGTGCCAGCAGCTTAGACGGGATTAACTATGGCTACACCTTC.

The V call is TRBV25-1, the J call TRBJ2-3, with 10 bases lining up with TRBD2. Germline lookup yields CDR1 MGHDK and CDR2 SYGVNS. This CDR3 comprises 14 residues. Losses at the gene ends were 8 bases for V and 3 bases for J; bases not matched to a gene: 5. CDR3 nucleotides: TGTGCCAGCCAACTAGCGGGGCGGACAGATACGCAGTATTTT. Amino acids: CASQLAGRTDTQYF. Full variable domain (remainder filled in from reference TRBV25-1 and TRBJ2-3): EADIYQTPRYLVIGTGKKITLECSQTMGHDKMYWYQQDPGMELHLIHYSYGVNSTEKGDLSSESTVSRIRTEHFPLTLESARPSHTSQYLCASQLAGRTDTQYFGPGTRLTVL.

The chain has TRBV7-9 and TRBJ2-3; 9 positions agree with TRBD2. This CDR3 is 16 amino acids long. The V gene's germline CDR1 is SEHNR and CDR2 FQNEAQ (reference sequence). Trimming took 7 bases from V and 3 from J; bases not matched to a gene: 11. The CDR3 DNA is TGTGCCAGCATACTACAGGGCAGCGGGAGGACAGATACGCAGTATTTT. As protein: CASILQGSGRTDTQYF.